The entry below describes one TCR beta chain. No antigen is known for it. Base qualities are not provided; no much larger clone lies one nucleotide away. The data originate from a study of control samples from healthy donors and cancer patients (dated by TCRdb to the early 2020s). CDR1 and CDR2 (SGHTA, FQGNSA) derive from the germline V gene. Including cysteine and phenylalanine, the CDR3 has 15 amino acids. CDR3 DNA is the only sequence kept; it has 45 bases, read in frame from the first base. V drops 5 bases and J drops 3 bases, leaving 17 bases in between. Library preparation used the immunoSEQ multiplex PCR assay. TCRdb took this table from immuneACCESS and kept in-frame rearrangements with V and J called. Such tables lack part of the clones; where checked against another copy, unresolved V genes explain under half of the gap, and the rest is unexplained. The sample profile shows about 150,000 clones; 80% to 95% of them were found once. Together, the top ten hold 4.5% to 6% of the sample.

The chain couples TRBV7-2 to TRBJ2-7; the D call is possibly TRBD1 or TRBD2, each sharing 5 bases. The sequenced material came from blood. This TCR was recovered from a man aged 18-30 years in good health. CDR3 protein: CASSVIGTASYEQYF. The nucleotide sequence reads TGTGCCAGCAGCGTCATCGGGACGGCTAGCTACGAGCAGTACTTC. The CDR3, completed at both ends by the reference TRBV7-2 and TRBJ2-7 genes, gives the full variable domain GAGVSQSPSNKVTEKGKDVELRCDPISGHTALYWYRQSLGQGLEFLIYFQGNSAPDKSGLPSDRFSAERTGGSVSTLTIQRTQQEDSAVYLCASSVIGTASYEQYFGPGTRLTVT.